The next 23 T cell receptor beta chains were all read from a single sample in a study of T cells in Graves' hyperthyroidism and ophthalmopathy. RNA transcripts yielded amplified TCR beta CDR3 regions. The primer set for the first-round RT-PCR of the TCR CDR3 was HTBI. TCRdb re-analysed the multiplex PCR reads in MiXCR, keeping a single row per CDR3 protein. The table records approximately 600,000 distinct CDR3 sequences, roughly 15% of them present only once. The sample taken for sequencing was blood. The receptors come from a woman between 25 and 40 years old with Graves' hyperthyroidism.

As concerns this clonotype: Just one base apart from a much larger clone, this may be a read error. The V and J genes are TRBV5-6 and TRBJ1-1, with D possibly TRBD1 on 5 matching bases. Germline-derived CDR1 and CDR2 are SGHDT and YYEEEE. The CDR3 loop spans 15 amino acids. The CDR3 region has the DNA TGTGCCAGCAGCTTGAAGGGGAGAGAGAGCACTGAAGCTCTCTTT. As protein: CASSLKGRESTEALF.

DNA for the CDR3: TGTGCCAGTGCGCCGAGGACAGACGAGCAGTTCTTC. Its protein is CASAPRTDEQFF. The gene calls are TRBV19 and TRBJ2-1; D may be TRBD1 (6 bases). Germline V gene sequence: CDR1 LNHDA, CDR2 SQIVND (reference sequence). The CDR3 length is 12 residues. V lost 8 bases, J lost 10 bases, and 15 bases lay in between.

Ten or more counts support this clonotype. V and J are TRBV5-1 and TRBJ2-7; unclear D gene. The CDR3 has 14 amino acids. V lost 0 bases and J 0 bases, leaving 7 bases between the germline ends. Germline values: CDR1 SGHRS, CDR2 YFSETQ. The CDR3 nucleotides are TGCGCCAGCAGCTTGGAGGCCTTCTCCTACGAGCAGTACTTC. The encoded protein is CASSLEAFSYEQYF.

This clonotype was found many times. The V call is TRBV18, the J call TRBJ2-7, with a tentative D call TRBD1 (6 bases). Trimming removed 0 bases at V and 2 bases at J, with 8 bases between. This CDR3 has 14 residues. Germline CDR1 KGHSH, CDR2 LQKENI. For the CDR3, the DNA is TGTGCCAGCTCACCACCGAGGACAGCCTACGAGCAGTACTTC. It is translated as CASSPPRTAYEQYF.

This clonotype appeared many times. The CDR3 coding sequence is TGCAGCGCCCCGGCTAGCGGAAACAATGAGCAGTTCTTC. Its translation is CSAPASGNNEQFF. This rearrangement joins TRBV20-1 to TRBJ2-1, with 7 bases identical to TRBD2. The CDR3 is 13 residues long. Germline CDR1 is DFQATT and CDR2 is SNEGSKA (reference sequence).

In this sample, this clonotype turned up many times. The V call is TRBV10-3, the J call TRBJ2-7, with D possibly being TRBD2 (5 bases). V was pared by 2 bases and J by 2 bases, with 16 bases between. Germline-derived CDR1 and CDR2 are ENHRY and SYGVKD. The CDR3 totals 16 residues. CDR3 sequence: CAISEPKLSGTYEQYF. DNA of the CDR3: TGTGCCATCAGTGAGCCAAAACTCTCCGGGACCTACGAGCAGTACTTC.

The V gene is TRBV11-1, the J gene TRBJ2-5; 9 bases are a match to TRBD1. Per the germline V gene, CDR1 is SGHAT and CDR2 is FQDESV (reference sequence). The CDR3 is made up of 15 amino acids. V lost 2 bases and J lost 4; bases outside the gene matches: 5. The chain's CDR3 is CASSLNRGQAETQYF. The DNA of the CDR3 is TGTGCCAGCAGCTTAAACAGGGGGCAAGCAGAGACCCAGTACTTC.

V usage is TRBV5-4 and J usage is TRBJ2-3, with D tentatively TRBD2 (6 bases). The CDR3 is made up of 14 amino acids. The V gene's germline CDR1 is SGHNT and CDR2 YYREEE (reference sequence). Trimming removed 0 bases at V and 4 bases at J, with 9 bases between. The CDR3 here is CASSLGGDPDTQYF. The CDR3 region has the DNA TGTGCCAGCAGCTTGGGCGGGGACCCAGATACGCAGTATTTT.

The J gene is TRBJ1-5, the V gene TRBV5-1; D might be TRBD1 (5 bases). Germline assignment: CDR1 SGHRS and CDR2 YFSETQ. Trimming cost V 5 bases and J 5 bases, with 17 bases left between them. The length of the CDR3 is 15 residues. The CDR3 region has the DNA TGCGCCAGCAGATTGTCCGGGGACGGGTATCAGCCCCAGCATTTT. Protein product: CASRLSGDGYQPQHF. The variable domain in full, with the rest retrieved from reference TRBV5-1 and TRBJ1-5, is KAGVTQTPRYLIKTRGQQVTLSCSPISGHRSVSWYQQTPGQGLQFLFEYFSETQRNKGNFPGRFSGRQFSNSRSEMNVSTLELGDSALYLCASRLSGDGYQPQHFGDGTRLSIL.

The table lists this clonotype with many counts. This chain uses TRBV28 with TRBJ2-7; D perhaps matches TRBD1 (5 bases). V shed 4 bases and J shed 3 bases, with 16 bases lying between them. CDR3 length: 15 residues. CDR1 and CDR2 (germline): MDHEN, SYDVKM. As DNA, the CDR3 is TGTGCCAGCAGTTCCATAGGGGCAAGCCGCTACGAGCAGTACTTC. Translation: CASSSIGASRYEQYF.

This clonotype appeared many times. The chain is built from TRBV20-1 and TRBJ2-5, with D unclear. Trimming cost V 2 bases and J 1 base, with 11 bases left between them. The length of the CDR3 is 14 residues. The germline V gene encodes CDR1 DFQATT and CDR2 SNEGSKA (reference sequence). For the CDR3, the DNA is TGCAGTGCTAGAATCCACCTTTCCCAAGAGACCCAGTACTTC. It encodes CSARIHLSQETQYF.

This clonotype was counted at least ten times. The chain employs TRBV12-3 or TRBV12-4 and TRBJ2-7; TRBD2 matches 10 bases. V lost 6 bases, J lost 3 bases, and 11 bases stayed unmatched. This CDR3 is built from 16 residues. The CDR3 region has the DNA TGTGCCAGCAGCCTAGCGGGAGCACGTACGGTCTACGAGCAGTACTTC. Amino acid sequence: CASSLAGARTVYEQYF.

The CDR3 loop reads CASSQDLTFGNTIYF. CDR3 bases: TGCGCCAGCAGCCAAGATTTGACTTTTGGAAACACCATATATTTT. The chain joins TRBV4-1 to TRBJ1-3; D uncertain. Trimming shortened V by 0 bases and J by 3 bases, and 9 bases separated the two germline ends. Germline V gene lookup returns CDR1 MGHRA and CDR2 YSYEKL. This CDR3 contains 15 residues.

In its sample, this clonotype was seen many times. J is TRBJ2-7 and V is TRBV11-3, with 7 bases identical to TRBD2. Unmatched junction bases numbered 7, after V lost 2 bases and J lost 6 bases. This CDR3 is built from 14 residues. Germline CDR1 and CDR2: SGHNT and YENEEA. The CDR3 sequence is CASSLRLASAEQYF. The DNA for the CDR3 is TGTGCCAGCAGCTTACGACTAGCATCCGCCGAGCAGTACTTC. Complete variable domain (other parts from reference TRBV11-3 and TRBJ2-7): EAGVVQSPRYKIIEKKQPVAFWCNPISGHNTLYWYLQNLGQGPELLIRYENEEAVDDSQLPKDRFSAERLKGVDSTLKIQPAELGDSAVYLCASSLRLASAEQYFGPGTRLTVT.

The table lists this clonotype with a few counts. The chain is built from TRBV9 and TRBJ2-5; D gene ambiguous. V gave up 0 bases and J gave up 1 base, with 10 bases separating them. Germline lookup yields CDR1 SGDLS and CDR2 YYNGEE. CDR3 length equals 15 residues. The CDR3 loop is CASSVGWGTQETQYF. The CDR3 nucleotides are TGTGCCAGCAGCGTAGGTTGGGGTACCCAAGAGACCCAGTACTTC. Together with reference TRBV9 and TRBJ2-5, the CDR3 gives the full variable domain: DSGVTQTPKHLITATGQRVTLRCSPRSGDLSVYWYQQSLDQGLQFLIQYYNGEERAKGNILERFSAQQFPDLHSELNLSSLELGDSALYFCASSVGWGTQETQYFGPGTRLLVL.

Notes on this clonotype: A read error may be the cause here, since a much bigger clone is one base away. The CDR3 region is CASSLSGTDPQYF. The DNA of the CDR3 is TGTGCCAGCAGCCTCTCGGGCACAGATCCGCAGTATTTT. The rearrangement uses TRBV7-3 and TRBJ2-3; D is ambiguous. Germline-derived CDR1 and CDR2 are SGHTA and FQGTGA. The CDR3 is 13 residues long.

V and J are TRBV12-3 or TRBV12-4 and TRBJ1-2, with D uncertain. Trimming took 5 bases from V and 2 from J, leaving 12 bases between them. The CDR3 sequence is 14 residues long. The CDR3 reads CASSPSWRNYGYTF. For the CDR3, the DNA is TGTGCCAGCAGTCCTTCTTGGAGGAACTATGGCTACACCTTC.

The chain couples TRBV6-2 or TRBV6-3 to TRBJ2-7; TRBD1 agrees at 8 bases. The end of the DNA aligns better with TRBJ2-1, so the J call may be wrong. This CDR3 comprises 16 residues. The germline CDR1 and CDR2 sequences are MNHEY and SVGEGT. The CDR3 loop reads CASSYSPGGLTYEQFF. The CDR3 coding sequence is TGTGCCAGCAGTTACTCTCCAGGGGGCCTTACCTACGAGCAGTTCTTC.

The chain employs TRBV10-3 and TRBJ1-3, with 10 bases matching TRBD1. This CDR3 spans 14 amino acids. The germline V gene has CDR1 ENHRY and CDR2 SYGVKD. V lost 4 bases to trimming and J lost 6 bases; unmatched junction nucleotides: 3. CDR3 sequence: CAISATGGENTIYF. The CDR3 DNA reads TGTGCCATCAGTGCGACAGGGGGCGAAAACACCATATATTTT.

CDR3 nucleotides: TGCGCCAGCAGCCAAGTCATGCGACAATACAATCAGCCCCAGCATTTT. Protein sequence: CASSQVMRQYNQPQHF. The V call is TRBV5-1, the J call TRBJ1-5; D uncertain. CDR1 is SGHRS and CDR2 is YFSETQ in the germline V gene. Trimming removed 4 bases at V and 3 bases at J, with 17 bases between. This CDR3 is built from 16 residues.

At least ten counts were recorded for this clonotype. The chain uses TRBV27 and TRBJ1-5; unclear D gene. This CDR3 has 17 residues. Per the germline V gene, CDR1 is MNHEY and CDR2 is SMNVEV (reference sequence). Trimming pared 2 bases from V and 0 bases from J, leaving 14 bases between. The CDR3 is CASSLPPGGYSNQPQHF. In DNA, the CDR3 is TGTGCCAGCAGTTTACCTCCCGGAGGGTATAGCAATCAGCCCCAGCATTTT.

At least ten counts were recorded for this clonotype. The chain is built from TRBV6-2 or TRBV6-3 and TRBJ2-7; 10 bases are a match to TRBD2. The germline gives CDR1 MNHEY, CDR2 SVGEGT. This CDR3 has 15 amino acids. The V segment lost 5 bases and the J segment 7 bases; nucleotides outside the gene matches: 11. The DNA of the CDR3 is TGTGCCAGCAGTGCCTCCCTAGCGGGGGCCAGGGAGCAGTACTTC. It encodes CASSASLAGAREQYF.

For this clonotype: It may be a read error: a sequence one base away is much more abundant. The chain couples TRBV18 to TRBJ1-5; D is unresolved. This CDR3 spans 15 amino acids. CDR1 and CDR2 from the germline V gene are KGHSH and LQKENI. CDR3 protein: CTSSPFGRRGQPQHF. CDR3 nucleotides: TGTACCAGCTCACCGTTCGGGCGCCGGGGTCAGCCCCAGCATTTT.